This T cell receptor beta chain came from a study of blood T cell repertoires in COVID-19 (dated by TCRdb to about 2020). Study-wide context: Collaborator samples came from the United States, Italy and Spain and covered acute and convalescent phases of COVID-19. The material from the prospective study consisted of cDNA or gDNA derived from T cells, B-cell-depleted T cells, or PBMCs. The dataset comprised deeply sampled blood TCRbeta repertoires from subjects exposed to, actively infected with, or recovered from COVID-19. The repertoires were made available in a free public database intended to serve as a resource for research on the immune response to SARS-CoV-2. Samples came from the ongoing ImmuneRACE study (first 160 participants) plus 1,254 subjects from 6 global collaborators. The sample metadata nearly always contained a de-identified subject ID, COVID-19 status, age in years and sex. HLA class I and class II types, where available, came from metadata supplied by the sample provider rather than from assay-based typing. Study-wide findings and limitations: The amount of clinical and demographic metadata varied by source and participant and was provided uncurated.

The immunoSEQ Assay, a bias-controlled multiplex PCR, was used to amplify TCRbeta CDR3 regions from genomic DNA. The authors processed their data as follows. Within the assay, amplification of reference gene primers was used to estimate how many nucleated cells each sample contained. Sequence reads were collapsed and filtered to measure the absolute abundance of every unique TCRbeta CDR3 rearrangement. For each sample, productive Simpson clonality was calculated by taking the square root of Simpson's diversity index across productive rearrangements. This immuneACCESS table, as held by TCRdb, lists in-frame sequences with V and J called but not all clones. Of the missing ones, under half trace to an unresolved V gene in checked studies; the others have no known cause. V and J calls and clone size follow that table, whereas D and trimming were derived from the DNA. The sample table contains fewer than 200,000 clones; only one count was recorded for more than 75% of them. Of the sample, more than 0.85% falls within the top ten clones.

Each collaborating institution followed its own protocols to collect whole blood in K2EDTA tubes. For TCRbeta analysis, collaborators shipped samples in one of three forms: frozen whole blood, isolated PBMCs, or DNA extracted from either of those sample types. In the case of this clone: It has no known antigen specificity. Base quality data are lacking; no much larger clone is found one base away.

The sample consisted of peripheral blood. The sequence came from a man in his forties or fifties with acute or convalescent COVID-19.

For the CDR3, the sequence is CASSTRHRSYEQYF. The nucleotide sequence reads as follows: TGTGCCAGCAGCACCCGACATAGATCCTACGAGCAGTACTTC. Recombination joined TRBV11-2 with TRBJ2-7, with no D gene named confidently. In the germline V gene, CDR1 corresponds to SGHAT and CDR2 to FQNNGV. Taken from cysteine to phenylalanine, the CDR3 has 14 residues. Of all the DNA, just the CDR3 is kept, 42 bases in frame from base 1. V loses 5 bases of germline sequence and J loses 1 base, and the interval between the two ends is 12 bases.